The present TCR beta chain was sequenced within a study of Ad26.COV2.S vaccination and SARS-CoV-2 variants. Study context: By the intramuscular route, Ad26.COV2.S was given once, or twice 56 days apart. Whole-study findings and limits: While placebo recipients had lower spike-specific TCR breadth, vaccine recipients had more.

CDR3 length: 14 amino acids. Trimming stripped 5 bases from V and 4 bases from J, with 14 bases between. Germline V gives CDR1 SGHTA, CDR2 FQGNSA. Treatment: about 20 received Ad26.COV2.S at low or high dose, single or two shots; 5 received placebo; per-sample allocation not given. Repertoires come from day 63 after the first vaccine or placebo injection. TCRdb keeps only in-frame clones here, not all; method: immunoSEQ multiplex PCR. Among about 440,000 clones, roughly nine tenths were seen once, and the ten largest hold about 13%. As for this clone: No antigen is known for it.

This chain joins TRBV7-2 and TRBJ1-1, with a tentative D call TRBD1 (5 bases). This specimen was peripheral blood, taken in a trial of Ad26.COV2.S vaccine versus placebo. The TCR sequence derives from a person between 18 and 60 years old who received the Ad26.COV2.S COVID-19 vaccine or a placebo. CDR3 loop: CASSPGGKSTEAFF. In DNA form, the CDR3 reads TGTGCCAGCAGCCCCGGGGGGAAGAGCACTGAAGCTTTCTTT. The full variable domain, completed using reference TRBV7-2 and TRBJ1-1, is GAGVSQSPSNKVTEKGKDVELRCDPISGHTALYWYRQSLGQGLEFLIYFQGNSAPDKSGLPSDRFSAERTGGSVSTLTIQRTQQEDSAVYLCASSPGGKSTEAFFGQGTRLTVV.